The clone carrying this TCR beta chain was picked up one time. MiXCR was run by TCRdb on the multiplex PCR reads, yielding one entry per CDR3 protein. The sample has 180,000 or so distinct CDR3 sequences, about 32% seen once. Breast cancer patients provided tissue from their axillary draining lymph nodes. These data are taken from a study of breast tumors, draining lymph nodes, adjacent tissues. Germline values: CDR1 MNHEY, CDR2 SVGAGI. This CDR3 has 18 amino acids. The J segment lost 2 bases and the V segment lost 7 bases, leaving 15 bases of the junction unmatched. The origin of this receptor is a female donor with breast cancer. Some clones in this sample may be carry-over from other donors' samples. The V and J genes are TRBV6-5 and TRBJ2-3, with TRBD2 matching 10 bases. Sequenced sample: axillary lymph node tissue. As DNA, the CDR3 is TGTGCCAGCAAAACACTAGCGGGAAGGGAGGGAACCACAGATACGCAGTATTTT. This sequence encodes CASKTLAGREGTTDTQYF.